This TCR beta chain is from a study of cytomegalovirus exposure and HLA in healthy donors. Study at large: Unique TCRs numbering about 87 million, obtained from HLA-typed donors, made up an early data release.

CDR3 length: 13 residues. The trim removed 5 bases at V and 11 bases at J, leaving 4 bases unmatched. Germline values: CDR1 MNHEY, CDR2 SVGAGI. Points on this clone: Its antigen remains unknown.

Study observations and caveats: Serostatus for CMV was the only available immune exposure information. Evidence from a later analysis indicated that most CMV-associated TCR beta chains looked HLA-restricted.

Both 60 Vbeta primers and 13 Jbeta primers went into the PCR. TCRdb's copy holds only in-frame clones and misses some; the assay was immunoSEQ multiplex PCR. The sample table includes about 75,000 clones. The receptor was derived from a man between 18 and 35 years old in good health and CMV-seropositive. The J gene is TRBJ1-6, the V gene TRBV6-5; 9 bases line up with TRBD1. The sequencing input was PBMCs. The chain's CDR3 is CASSQGQGPPLHF. Written as DNA, the CDR3 is TGTGCCAGCAGTCAGGGACAGGGTCCACCCCTCCACTTT.